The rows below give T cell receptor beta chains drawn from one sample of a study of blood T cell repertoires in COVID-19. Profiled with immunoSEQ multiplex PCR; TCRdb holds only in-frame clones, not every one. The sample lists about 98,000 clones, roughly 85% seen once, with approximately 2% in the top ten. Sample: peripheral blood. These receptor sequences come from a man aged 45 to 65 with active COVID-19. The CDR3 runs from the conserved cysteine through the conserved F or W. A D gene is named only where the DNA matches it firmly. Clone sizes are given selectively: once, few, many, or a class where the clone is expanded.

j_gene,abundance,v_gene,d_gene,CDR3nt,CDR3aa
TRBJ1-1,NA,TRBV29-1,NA,TGCAGCGTTGAAGAATGGGGGGTCGGGGTTGTTTTCTTT,CSVEEWGVGVVFF
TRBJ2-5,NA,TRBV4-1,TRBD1,TGCGCCAGCAGCCAAGCAGCCGGTACAGGGGGGACCCAGTACTTC,CASSQAAGTGGTQYF
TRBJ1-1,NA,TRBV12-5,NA,TGTGCTAGTGGGAAAACCAGGGGCACTGAAGCTTTCTTT,CASGKTRGTEAFF
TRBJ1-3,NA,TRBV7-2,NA,TGTGCCAGCAGCAAAGGTCGGACACCTGGAAACACCATATATTTT,CASSKGRTPGNTIYF
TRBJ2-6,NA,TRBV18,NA,TGTGCCAGCTCACCGACCCCGACAGGAACCAACTCTGGGGCCAACGTCCTGACTTTC,CASSPTPTGTNSGANVLTF
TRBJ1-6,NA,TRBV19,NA,TGTGCCAGTAGTATCCGGGGAGGTTCACCCCTCCACTTT,CASSIRGGSPLHF
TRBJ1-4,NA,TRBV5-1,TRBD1,TGCGCCAGCAGCCCTGACAGGGGGCACGAAAAACTGTTTTTT,CASSPDRGHEKLFF
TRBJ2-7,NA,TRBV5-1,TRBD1,TGCGCCAGCAGCTTGGCATCAGGACAGGGGATCTCCTACGAGCAGTACTTC,CASSLASGQGISYEQYF
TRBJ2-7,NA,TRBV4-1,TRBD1,TGCGCCAGCAGCGACCCCGGAGAGGGGGCGAGCTACGAGCAGTACTTC,CASSDPGEGASYEQYF
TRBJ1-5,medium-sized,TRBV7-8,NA,TGTGCCAGCAGCTTGGAGGGGTATGGGGAGCCCCAGCATTTT,CASSLEGYGEPQHF
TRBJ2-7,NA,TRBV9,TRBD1,TGTGCCAGCAGCCTCTGGACAGGGGAAGGCGAGCAGTACTTC,CASSLWTGEGEQYF
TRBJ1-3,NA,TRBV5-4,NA,TGTGCCAGCAGCTTCTCTGAGAGAAACACCATATATTTT,CASSFSERNTIYF
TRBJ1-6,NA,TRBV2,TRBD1,TGTGCCAGCAGTGGACAGGGGAATAATTCACCCCTCCACTTT,CASSGQGNNSPLHF
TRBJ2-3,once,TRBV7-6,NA,TGTGCCAGCAGCTTATTTTCCAGGTCTAGCACAGATACGCAGTATTTT,CASSLFSRSSTDTQYF
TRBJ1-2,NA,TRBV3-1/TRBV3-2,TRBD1,TGTGCCAGCAGCCAATCGGGACAGTACTATGGCTACACCTTC,CASSQSGQYYGYTF
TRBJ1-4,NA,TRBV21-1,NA,TGTGCCAGCAGCCGACGGACAGGGCCCGCAACTAATGAAAAACTGTTTTTT,CASSRRTGPATNEKLFF
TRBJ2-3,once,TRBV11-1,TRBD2,TGTGCCAGCAGCTTCCTGACTAGCGGGGGGGCCGATACGCAGTATTTT,CASSFLTSGGADTQYF
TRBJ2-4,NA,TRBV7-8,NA,TGTGCCAGCAGCTCCCAGGCCAAAAACATTCAGTACTTC,CASSSQAKNIQYF
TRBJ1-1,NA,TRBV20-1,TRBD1,TGCAGTGCTAGTAGGACAGGGGAAACTGAAGCTTTCTTT,CSASRTGETEAFF
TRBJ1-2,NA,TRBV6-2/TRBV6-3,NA,TGTGCCAGCAGCCGAGGTCCGGCGAATGGCTACACCTTC,CASSRGPANGYTF
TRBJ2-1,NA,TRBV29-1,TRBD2,TGCAGCGTTGCTAACGGGGGGGCGTATGAGCAGTTCTTC,CSVANGGAYEQFF
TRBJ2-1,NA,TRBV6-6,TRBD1,TGTGCCAGCAGTCCCCAGGGGGATGAGCAGTTCTTC,CASSPQGDEQFF
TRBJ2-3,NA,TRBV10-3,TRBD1,TGTGCCATCAGTGAGCAAGGGGGCAACACAGATACGCAGTATTTT,CAISEQGGNTDTQYF
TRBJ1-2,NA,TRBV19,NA,TGTGCCAGTAGTATCGACAGGCTGAACTATGGCTACACCTTC,CASSIDRLNYGYTF
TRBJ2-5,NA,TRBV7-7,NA,TGTGCCAGCAGCAAGGGATGGGGGGACCAAGAGACCCAGTACTTC,CASSKGWGDQETQYF
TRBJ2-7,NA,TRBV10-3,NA,TGTGCCATCACTAGGTACGAGCAGTACTTC,CAITRYEQYF
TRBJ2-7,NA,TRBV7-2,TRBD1,TGTGCCAGCAGACCCGGGACAGGGGGATTATACGAGCAGTACTTC,CASRPGTGGLYEQYF
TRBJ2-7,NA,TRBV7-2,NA,TGTGCCAGCAGCTTAGCTGGGGGCGGCGCCTCCTACGAGCAGTACTTC,CASSLAGGGASYEQYF
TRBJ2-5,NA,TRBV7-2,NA,TGTGCCAGCAGCTTAATACGCGAAGAGACCCAGTACTTC,CASSLIREETQYF
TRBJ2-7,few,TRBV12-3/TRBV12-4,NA,TGTGCCAGCAGTTTTGATACCGGCTACGAGCAGTACTTC,CASSFDTGYEQYF
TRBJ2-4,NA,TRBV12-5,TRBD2,TGTGCTAGTGGTTTGGCCCTTGGGGGGGGAGCCAAAAACATTCAGTACTTC,CASGLALGGGAKNIQYF
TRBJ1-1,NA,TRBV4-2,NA,TGTGCCAGCAGCCAAGATCACAGGATGAACACTGAAGCTTTCTTT,CASSQDHRMNTEAFF
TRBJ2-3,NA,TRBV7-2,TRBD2,TGTGCCAGCAGCTCCGGACTAGCGGGGGGGCCCGGGGATACGCAGTATTTT,CASSSGLAGGPGDTQYF
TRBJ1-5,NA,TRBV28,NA,TGTGCCAGCAGTTTAGGTTGGGGCACTCAGCCCCAGCATTTT,CASSLGWGTQPQHF
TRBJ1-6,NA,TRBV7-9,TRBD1,TGTGCCAGCAGCTCCGGGACAGAGAATTCACCCCTCCACTTT,CASSSGTENSPLHF
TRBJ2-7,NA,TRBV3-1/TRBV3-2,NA,TGTGCCAGCAGCCCACTGGGAGGAATAACCTACGAGCAGTACTTC,CASSPLGGITYEQYF
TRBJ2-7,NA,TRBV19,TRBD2,TGTGCCAGTAGTATGGTATCGGGGGGGTTGATATCCTACGAGCAGTACTTC,CASSMVSGGLISYEQYF